Following are 7 T cell receptor beta chains from one sample sequenced in a study of PD-1 blockade in classical Hodgkin lymphoma. Sequenced by immunoSEQ multiplex PCR; TCRdb stores in-frame clones only, minus some. The table shows 25,000 to 35,000 clones, with about 72% occurring only once. Time point denoted: cycle 4 day 1 (C4D1), after less than 7 weeks of nivolumab. All trial patients relapsed after autologous stem cell transplantation. The material was peripheral blood mononuclear cells (PBMCs), obtained before the fourth cycle of nivolumab. These receptors all stem from a human donor with classical Hodgkin lymphoma.

The CDR3 bases are TGTGCCAGCAGCCCTGGACAGGCTGGTAGCAATCAGCCCCAGCATTTT. This gives the protein CASSPGQAGSNQPQHF. The chain carries TRBV7-2 and TRBJ1-5; 7 bases align to TRBD1. The CDR3 extends over 16 amino acids. CDR1 and CDR2 from the germline V gene are SGHTA and FQGNSA. Unmatched junction bases numbered 7, after V lost 5 bases and J lost 0 bases.

The gene calls are TRBV15 and TRBJ1-5, with D possibly matching TRBD1 (5 bases). The germline CDR1 and CDR2 sequences are LNHNV and YYDKDF (reference sequence). V dropped 3 bases and J dropped 0 bases, with 12 bases sitting between them. The CDR3 loop spans 16 amino acids. This CDR3 reads CATSSRTGFSNQPQHF. DNA of the CDR3: TGTGCCACCAGCAGTAGAACAGGTTTTAGCAATCAGCCCCAGCATTTT. The full variable domain, rest sourced from reference TRBV15 and TRBJ1-5, is DAMVIQNPRYQVTQFGKPVTLSCSQTLNHNVMYWYQQKSSQAPKLLFHYYDKDFNNEADTPDNFQSRRPNTSFCFLDIRSPGLGDTAMYLCATSSRTGFSNQPQHFGDGTRLSIL.

A few counts support this clone. V and J are TRBV5-1 and TRBJ2-7; the D gene is possibly TRBD1 (6 bases). The germline V and J ends were trimmed by 2 bases and 5 bases, with 20 bases remaining between them. Germline CDR1 is SGHRS and CDR2 is YFSETQ. The CDR3 spans 16 residues. In DNA form, the CDR3 reads TGCGCCAGCAGCTTCAACAGGGCTCAGGTCCCCGACGAGCAGTACTTC. Protein sequence: CASSFNRAQVPDEQYF.

This chain connects TRBV5-1 to TRBJ1-1, with D possibly being TRBD1 (6 bases). This CDR3 comprises 12 residues. The V gene's germline CDR1 is SGHRS and CDR2 YFSETQ. The V and J ends lost 5 bases and 6 bases respectively, with 11 bases between them. CDR3 sequence reads: CASRSRQAEAFF. The CDR3, as DNA: TGCGCCAGCAGATCTAGACAGGCTGAAGCTTTCTTT.

J is TRBJ1-2 and V is TRBV5-1; D gene uncertain. This CDR3 is built from 13 residues. CDR1 is SGHRS, CDR2 YFSETQ, per germline. V dropped 0 bases and J dropped 2 bases, with 5 bases sitting between them. CDR3: CASSLEDNYGYTF. The CDR3 nucleotides are TGCGCCAGCAGCTTGGAGGACAACTATGGCTACACCTTC.

A single count supports this clone. The chain employs TRBV7-2 and TRBJ2-2; D may be TRBD1 (6 bases). The length of the CDR3 is 15 residues. From germline, CDR1 is SGHTA and CDR2 FQGNSA. The germline V and J ends were trimmed by 5 bases and 4 bases, with 14 bases remaining between them. CDR3 in amino acids: CASSPTGGSTGELFF. The CDR3, as DNA: TGTGCCAGCAGCCCGACAGGAGGTAGCACCGGGGAGCTGTTTTTT.

The rearrangement links TRBV2 to TRBJ2-5; tentatively, D is TRBD2 (5 bases). CDR3 size: 14 residues. Germline V gene data show CDR1 as SNHLY and CDR2 as FYNNEI. Deletions cut 1 base from V and 7 bases from J, with 13 bases between. CDR3 nucleotides: TGTGCCAGCAGTGAAGGCAACCTGGCGGGGACCCAGTACTTC. Translating gives CASSEGNLAGTQYF.